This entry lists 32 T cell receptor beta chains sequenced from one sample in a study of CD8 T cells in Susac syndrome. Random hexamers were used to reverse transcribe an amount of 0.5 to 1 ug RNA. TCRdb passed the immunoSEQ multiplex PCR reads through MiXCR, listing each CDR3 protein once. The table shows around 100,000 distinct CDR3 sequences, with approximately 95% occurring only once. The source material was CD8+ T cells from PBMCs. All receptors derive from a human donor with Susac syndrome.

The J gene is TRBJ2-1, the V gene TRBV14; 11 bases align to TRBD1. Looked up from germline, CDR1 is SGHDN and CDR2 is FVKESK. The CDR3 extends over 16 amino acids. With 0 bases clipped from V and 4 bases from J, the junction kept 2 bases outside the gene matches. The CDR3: CASSQEGTGGYNEQFF. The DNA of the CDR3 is TGTGCCAGCAGCCAAGAGGGGACAGGGGGTTACAATGAGCAGTTCTTC.

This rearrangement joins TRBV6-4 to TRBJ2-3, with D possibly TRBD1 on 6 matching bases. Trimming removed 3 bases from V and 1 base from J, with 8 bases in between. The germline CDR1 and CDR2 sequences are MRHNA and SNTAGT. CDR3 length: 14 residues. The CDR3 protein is CASSEAGGTDTQYF. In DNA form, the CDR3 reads TGTGCCAGCAGTGAAGCAGGGGGCACAGATACGCAGTATTTT.

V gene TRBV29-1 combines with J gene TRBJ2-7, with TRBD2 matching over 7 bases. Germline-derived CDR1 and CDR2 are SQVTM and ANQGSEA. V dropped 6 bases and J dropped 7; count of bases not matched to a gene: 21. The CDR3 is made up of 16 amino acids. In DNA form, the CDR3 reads TGCAGCGTCCGAACCCCTCGGGCGGGAGCTGTAGGGGAGCAGTACTTC. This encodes CSVRTPRAGAVGEQYF.

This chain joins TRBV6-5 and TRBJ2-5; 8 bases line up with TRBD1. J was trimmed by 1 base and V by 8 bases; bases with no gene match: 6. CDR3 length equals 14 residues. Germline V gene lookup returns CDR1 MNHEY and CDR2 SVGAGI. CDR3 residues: CASGGTGFQETQYF. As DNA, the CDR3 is TGTGCCAGCGGGGGGACAGGATTCCAAGAGACCCAGTACTTC.

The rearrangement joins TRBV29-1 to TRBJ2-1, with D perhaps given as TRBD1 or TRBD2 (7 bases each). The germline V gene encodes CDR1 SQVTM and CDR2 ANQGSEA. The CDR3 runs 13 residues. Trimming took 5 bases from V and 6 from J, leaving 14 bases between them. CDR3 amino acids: CSVRQGGGNEQFF. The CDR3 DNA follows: TGCAGCGTTAGGCAGGGGGGGGGCAATGAGCAGTTCTTC.

As DNA, the CDR3 is TGTGCCATCAGTGAGTCGGGGGGAGGGCCTGTTGAGCAGTTCTTC. Protein sequence: CAISESGGGPVEQFF. The chain combines TRBV10-3 with TRBJ2-1, with 7 bases fitting TRBD2. Germline CDR1 reads ENHRY; CDR2 reads SYGVKD. This CDR3 region has 15 residues. The V and J ends lost 0 bases and 9 bases, in that order; junction bases with no gene match: 8.

CDR3 in DNA: TGTGCCATCGCACCTAGTTCTGGCAAAAACATTCAGTACTTC. This sequence encodes CAIAPSSGKNIQYF. V is TRBV10-3 and J is TRBJ2-4, with D unresolved. The CDR3 covers 14 residues. V was cut by 8 bases and J by 3 bases, with 14 bases left in between. Germline-derived CDR1 and CDR2 are ENHRY and SYGVKD.

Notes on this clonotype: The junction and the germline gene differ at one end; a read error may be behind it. The CDR3 DNA follows: TGCGGCGTTGAGAATACGGGAAACATTCAGTACTTC. Translating it yields CGVENTGNIQYF. The rearrangement uses TRBV29-1 and TRBJ2-4; no clear D. CDR3 length equals 12 residues. Germline V gene data show CDR1 as SQVTM and CDR2 as ANQGSEA.

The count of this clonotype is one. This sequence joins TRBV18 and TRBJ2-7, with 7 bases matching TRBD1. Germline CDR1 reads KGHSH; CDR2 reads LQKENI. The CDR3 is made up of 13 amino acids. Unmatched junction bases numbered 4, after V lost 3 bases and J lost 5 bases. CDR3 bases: TGTGCCAGCTCACCCACAGGGGTCGACGAGCAGTACTTC. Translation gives CASSPTGVDEQYF. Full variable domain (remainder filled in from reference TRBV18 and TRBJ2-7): NAGVMQNPRHLVRRRGQEARLRCSPMKGHSHVYWYRQLPEEGLKFMVYLQKENIIDESGMPKERFSAEFPKEGPSILRIQQVVRGDSAAYFCASSPTGVDEQYFGPGTRLTVT.

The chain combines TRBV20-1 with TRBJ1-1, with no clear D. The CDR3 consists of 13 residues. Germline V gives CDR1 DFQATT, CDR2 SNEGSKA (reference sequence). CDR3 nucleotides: TGCAGCCCTCGGTCGGCGAGAGGCACTGAAGCTTTCTTT. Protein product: CSPRSARGTEAFF.

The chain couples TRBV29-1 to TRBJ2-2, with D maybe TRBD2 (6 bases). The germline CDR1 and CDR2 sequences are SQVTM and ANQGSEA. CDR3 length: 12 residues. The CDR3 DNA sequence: TGCAGTGCGACGGGGGACGCCGGGGAGCTGTTTTTT. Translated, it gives CSATGDAGELFF.

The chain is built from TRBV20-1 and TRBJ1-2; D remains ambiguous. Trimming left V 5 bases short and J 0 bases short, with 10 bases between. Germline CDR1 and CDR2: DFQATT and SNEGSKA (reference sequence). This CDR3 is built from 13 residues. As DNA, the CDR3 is TGCAGTGCTGGAGTACCTGCTAACTATGGCTACACCTTC. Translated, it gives CSAGVPANYGYTF.

Here the CDR3 DNA reads TGTGCCAGCAGTCCAGGGATGGCCACTGAAGCTTTCTTT. Its translation: CASSPGMATEAFF. The chain combines TRBV12-3 or TRBV12-4 with TRBJ1-1; a weak D match, TRBD1 (5 bases). The CDR3 extends over 13 amino acids. The V gene lost 5 bases and the J gene lost 4 bases, with 11 bases spanning the gap.

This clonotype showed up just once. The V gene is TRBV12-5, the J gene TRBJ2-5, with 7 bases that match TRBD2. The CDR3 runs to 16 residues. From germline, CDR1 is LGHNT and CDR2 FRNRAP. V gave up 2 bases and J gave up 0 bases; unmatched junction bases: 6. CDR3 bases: TGTGCTAGTGGTTTGCTGGGGAGGGGAGACCAAGAGACCCAGTACTTC. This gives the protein CASGLLGRGDQETQYF. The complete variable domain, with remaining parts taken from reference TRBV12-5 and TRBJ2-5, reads DARVTQTPRHKVTEMGQEVTMRCQPILGHNTVFWYRQTMMQGLELLAYFRNRAPLDDSGMPKDRFSAEMPDATLATLKIQPSEPRDSAVYFCASGLLGRGDQETQYFGPGTRLLVL.

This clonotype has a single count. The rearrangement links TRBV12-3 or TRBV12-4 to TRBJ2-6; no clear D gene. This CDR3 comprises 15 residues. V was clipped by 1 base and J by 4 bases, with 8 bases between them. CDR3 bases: TGTGCCAGCAGTTTAGGTGCGGCGGGGGCCAACGTCCTGACTTTC. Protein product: CASSLGAAGANVLTF.

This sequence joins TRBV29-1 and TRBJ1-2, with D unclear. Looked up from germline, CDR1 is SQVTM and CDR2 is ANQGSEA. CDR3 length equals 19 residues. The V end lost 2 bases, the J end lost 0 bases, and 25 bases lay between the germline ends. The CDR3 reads CSVETPVVPGLGSNYGYTF. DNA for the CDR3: TGCAGCGTTGAAACCCCCGTCGTTCCCGGGCTTGGCTCTAACTATGGCTACACCTTC.

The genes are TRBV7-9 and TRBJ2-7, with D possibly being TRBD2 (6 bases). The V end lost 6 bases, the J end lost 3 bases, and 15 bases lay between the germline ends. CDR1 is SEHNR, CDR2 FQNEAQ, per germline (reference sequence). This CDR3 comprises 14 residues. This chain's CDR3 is CASSSGRVNYEQYF. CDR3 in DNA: TGTGCCAGCAGTAGCGGACGCGTCAACTACGAGCAGTACTTC.

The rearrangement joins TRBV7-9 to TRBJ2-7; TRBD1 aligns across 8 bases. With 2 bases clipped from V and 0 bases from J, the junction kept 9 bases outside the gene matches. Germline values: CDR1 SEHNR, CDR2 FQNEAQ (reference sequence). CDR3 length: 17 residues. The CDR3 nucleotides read TGTGCCAGCAGCTTACCTGCCCGGGACAGGCTCTCCTACGAGCAGTACTTC. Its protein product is CASSLPARDRLSYEQYF.

The CDR3 DNA sequence: TGTGCCACCAGCAGCGCCCTCCTTACTAGCGGGGTCTCTGGGGCCAACGTCCTGACTTTC. Translating gives CATSSALLTSGVSGANVLTF. This rearrangement joins TRBV15 to TRBJ2-6; 10 bases agree with TRBD2. Trimming took 3 bases from V and 0 from J; bases not matched to a gene: 11. The CDR3 totals 20 residues. Germline values: CDR1 LNHNV, CDR2 YYDKDF (reference sequence).

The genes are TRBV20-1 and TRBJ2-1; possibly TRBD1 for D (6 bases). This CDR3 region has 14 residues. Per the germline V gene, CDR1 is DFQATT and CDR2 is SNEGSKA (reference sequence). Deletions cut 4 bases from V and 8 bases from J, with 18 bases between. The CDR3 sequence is CSATPGHGKDEQFF. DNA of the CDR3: TGCAGTGCTACCCCGGGACATGGAAAAGATGAGCAGTTCTTC.

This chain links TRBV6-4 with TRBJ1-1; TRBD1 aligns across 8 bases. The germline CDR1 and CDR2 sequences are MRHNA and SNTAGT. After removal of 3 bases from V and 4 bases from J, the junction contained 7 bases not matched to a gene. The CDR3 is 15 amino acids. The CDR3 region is CASSESGGFGTEAFF. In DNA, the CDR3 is TGTGCCAGCAGTGAGTCAGGGGGCTTCGGCACTGAAGCTTTCTTT.

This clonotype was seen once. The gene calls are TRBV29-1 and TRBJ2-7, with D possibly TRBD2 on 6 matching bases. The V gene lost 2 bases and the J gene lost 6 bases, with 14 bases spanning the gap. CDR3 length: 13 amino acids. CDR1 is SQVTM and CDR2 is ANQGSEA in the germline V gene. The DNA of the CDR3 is TGCAGCGTTGAAACCCGAAGGGGAGGCGAGCAGTACTTC. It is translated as CSVETRRGGEQYF.

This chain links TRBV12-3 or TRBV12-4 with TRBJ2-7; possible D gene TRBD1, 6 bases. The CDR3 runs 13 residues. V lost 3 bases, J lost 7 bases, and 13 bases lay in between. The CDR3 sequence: CASSFQGPSEQYF. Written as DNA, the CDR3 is TGTGCCAGCAGTTTTCAGGGGCCGTCAGAGCAGTACTTC.

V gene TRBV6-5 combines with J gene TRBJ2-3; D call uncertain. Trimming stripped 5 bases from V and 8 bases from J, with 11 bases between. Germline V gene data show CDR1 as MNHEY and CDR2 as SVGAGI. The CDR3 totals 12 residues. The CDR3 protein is CASSPLLGTQYF. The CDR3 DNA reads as TGTGCCAGCAGTCCCCTGCTAGGTACGCAGTATTTT.

Written as DNA, the CDR3 is TGTGCCAGCAGCTTAACCGCCATACCCTACTCTGGCTACACCTTC. It translates to CASSLTAIPYSGYTF. V gene TRBV7-3 combines with J gene TRBJ1-2, with D uncertain. V was trimmed by 0 bases and J by 7 bases, leaving 15 bases between them. This CDR3 has 15 amino acids. From germline, CDR1 is SGHTA and CDR2 FQGTGA.

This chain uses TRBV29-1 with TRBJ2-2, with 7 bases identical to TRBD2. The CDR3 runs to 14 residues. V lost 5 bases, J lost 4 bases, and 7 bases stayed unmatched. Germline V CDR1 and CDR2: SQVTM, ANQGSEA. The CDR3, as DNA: TGCAGCGTTTCCCCCGGGGGGTCCACCGGGGAGCTGTTTTTT. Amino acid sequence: CSVSPGGSTGELFF.

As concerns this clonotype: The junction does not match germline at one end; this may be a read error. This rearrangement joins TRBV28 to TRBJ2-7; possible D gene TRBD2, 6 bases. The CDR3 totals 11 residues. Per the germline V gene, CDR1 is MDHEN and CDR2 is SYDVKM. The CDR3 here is CTTEGSNEQYF. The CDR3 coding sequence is TGCACAACGGAGGGAAGTAACGAGCAGTACTTC.

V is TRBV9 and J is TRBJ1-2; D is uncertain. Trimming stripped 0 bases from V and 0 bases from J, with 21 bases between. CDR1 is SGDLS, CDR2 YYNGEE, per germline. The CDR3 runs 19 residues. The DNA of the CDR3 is TGTGCCAGCAGCGTAGGCCACGGGAGTACAGAAGTTTCTAACTATGGCTACACCTTC. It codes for CASSVGHGSTEVSNYGYTF.

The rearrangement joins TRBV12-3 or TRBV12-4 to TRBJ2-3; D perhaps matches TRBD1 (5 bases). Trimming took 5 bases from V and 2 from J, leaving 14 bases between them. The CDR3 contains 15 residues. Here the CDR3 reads CASSPPRAATDTQYF. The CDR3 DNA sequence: TGTGCCAGCAGTCCCCCCAGGGCGGCCACAGATACGCAGTATTTT.

The CDR3 loop reads CASSSASYNSPLHF. The CDR3 region has the DNA TGTGCCAGCAGTTCAGCATCCTATAATTCACCCCTCCACTTT. This chain links TRBV6-5 with TRBJ1-6; D is unclear. Germline V gives CDR1 MNHEY, CDR2 SVGAGI. V dropped 4 bases and J dropped 1 base, with 5 bases sitting between them. CDR3 length: 14 amino acids.

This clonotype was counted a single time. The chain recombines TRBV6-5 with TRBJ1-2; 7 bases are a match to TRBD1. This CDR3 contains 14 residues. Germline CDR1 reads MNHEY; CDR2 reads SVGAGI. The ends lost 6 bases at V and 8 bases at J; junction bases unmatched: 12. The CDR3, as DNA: TGTGCCAGCAGCAATAACAGGGGTGCGCGAGGCTACACCTTC. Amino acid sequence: CASSNNRGARGYTF.

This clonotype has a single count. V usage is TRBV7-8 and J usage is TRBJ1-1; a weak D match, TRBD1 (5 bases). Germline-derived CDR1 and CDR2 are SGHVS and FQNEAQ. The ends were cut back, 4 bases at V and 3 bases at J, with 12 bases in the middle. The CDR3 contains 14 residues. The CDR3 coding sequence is TGTGCCAGCAGCTCGCTCGCAGGGCACACTGAAGCTTTCTTT. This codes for CASSSLAGHTEAFF.